The clone carrying this T cell receptor (beta chain) showed up many times. This record belongs to a study of T-cell reconstitution after alpha-beta-depleted transplantation in children. Unique molecular identifiers were incorporated during preparation of the TCRbeta library. TCRdb fed the PCR reads into MiXCR, producing one record per CDR3 protein. Of 190,000 or so distinct CDR3 sequences in the sample, about 6.3% were seen once. This CDR3 contains 16 residues. Trimming stripped 3 bases from V and 0 bases from J, with 12 bases between. The sample consisted of PBMCs from the stem cell graft donor, taken from the stem cell graft. V is TRBV12-3 or TRBV12-4 and J is TRBJ1-5; D may be TRBD1 (6 bases). The receptor was derived from a human donor who donated a stem cell graft to a child with Wiskott-Aldrich syndrome. CDR3: CASSFERGNSNQPQHF. The CDR3 DNA is TGTGCCAGCAGTTTCGAAAGGGGGAATAGCAATCAGCCCCAGCATTTT.